What follows are 18 T cell receptor beta chains derived from one specimen sequenced in a study of T cells in women clearing cervical HPV infection. Repertoires were generated with immunoSEQ multiplex PCR, while TCRdb's copy carries only in-frame clones and drops some. The repertoire table contains more than 15,000 clones. The specimen sequenced was blood buffy coat. Receptor source: a woman aged 18-70 years with a cervical HPV16 infection that either progressed to CIN3+ or cleared (not recorded which).

Concerning this clone: One end of the junction fails to match germline, which may point to a read error. The read is 3 residues too short to cover the CDR3 end, so that end is filled in from the germline J gene. The chain uses TRBV4-2 and TRBJ2-7, with a tentative D call TRBD1 (6 bases). The CDR3 loop spans 13 amino acids. Germline CDR1 LGHNA, CDR2 YNFKEQ. Here the CDR3 reads CASSQERGYEQYF. CDR3 DNA (partial): TGCGCCAGCAGCCAAGAGAGGGGGTACGAG.

Comment on this clone: The read ends 3 residues before the CDR3 terminus; that terminus is restored from the germline J gene. The V call is TRBV29-1, the J call TRBJ1-1; D is ambiguous. The CDR3 extends over 13 amino acids. V lost 4 bases and J 0 bases, leaving 9 bases between the germline ends. The V gene's germline CDR1 is SQVTM and CDR2 ANQGSEA. Incomplete CDR3 DNA: TGCAGCGTTGTAAAACAGTTGAACACTGAA. Translation gives CSVVKQLNTE. The full CDR3 reads CSVVKQLNTEAFF.

Points on this clone: The read terminates 3 residues ahead of where the CDR3 ends, so the germline J gene completes it. The chain has TRBV20-1 and TRBJ2-3; 7 bases fit TRBD2. The CDR3 spans 12 residues. Trimming cost V 3 bases and J 6 bases; bases outside gene matches: 3. Germline assignment: CDR1 DFQATT and CDR2 SNEGSKA (reference sequence). Incomplete CDR3 DNA: TGCAGTGCTAGGGTCGGGGGGGATACG. Its protein is CSARVGGDT. The full-length CDR3 reads as CSARVGGDTQYF.

In the case of this clone: The read falls 3 residues short of the CDR3 end, and the missing part is taken from the germline J gene. The chain joins TRBV30 to TRBJ2-5, with a possible D match to TRBD1 (6 bases). V lost 1 base to trimming and J lost 5 bases, with 14 bases between them. Germline loops: CDR1 GTSNPN, CDR2 SVGIG (reference sequence). The CDR3 totals 14 residues. CDR3 DNA (partial): TGTGCCTGGAGTGGGACAGAGGCTAGGGAGACC. Translated, it gives CAWSGTEARET. The complete CDR3 reads CAWSGTEARETQYF.

A note on this clone: The missing CDR3 end, 3 residues past where the read stops, is filled in from the germline J gene. V is TRBV6-2 or TRBV6-3 and J is TRBJ1-5, with a weak D call TRBD1 (5 bases). The CDR3 has 14 amino acids. The V gene lost 6 bases and the J gene lost 4 bases, with 13 bases spanning the gap. Germline V gene data show CDR1 as MNHEY and CDR2 as SVGEGT. The CDR3 sequence: CASRARTGNQPQHF. The part of the CDR3 DNA that was read is TGTGCCAGCAGGGCCAGAACAGGAAATCAGCCC.

Remarks on this clone: The CDR3 end lies 3 residues beyond the end of the read and is filled in from the germline J gene. The rearrangement uses TRBV20-1 and TRBJ2-1, with D possibly TRBD1 on 5 matching bases. V lost 6 bases and J 4 bases, leaving 16 bases between the germline ends. Germline V lookup: CDR1 DFQATT, CDR2 SNEGSKA (reference sequence). The CDR3 runs to 14 residues. CDR3 bases read: TGCAGTGCCCCCTCTCTGAGACAGTACAATGAG. It translates to CSAPSLRQYNE. In full, the CDR3 is CSAPSLRQYNEQFF.

Judged by frequency, this clone is medium-sized (0.01 to 0.1%). The CDR3 end falls 3 residues outside the read, so it is completed with the germline J gene. The rearrangement links TRBV5-1 to TRBJ2-3, with D perhaps matching TRBD2 (6 bases). Looked up from germline, CDR1 is SGHRS and CDR2 is YFSETQ. The CDR3 is 16 residues long. V lost 0 bases, J lost 0 bases, and 11 bases lay in between. The DNA read from the CDR3 is TGCGCCAGCAGCTTGGTAACTAGCTCTAGCACAGATACG. Translated: CASSLVTSSSTDT. The CDR3 reads in full as CASSLVTSSSTDTQYF.

CDR3: CASSPGQGKGGEKLFF. The sequenced part of the CDR3 DNA is TGCGCCAGCAGCCCCGGACAGGGGAAGGGTGGTGAAAAA. V gene TRBV5-1 combines with J gene TRBJ1-4; TRBD1 matches at 9 bases. The read terminates 3 residues before the CDR3 end, so the remaining end is supplied by the germline J gene. Trimming at V came to 4 bases and at J to 7 bases, leaving 11 bases not matched to a gene. Germline V CDR1 and CDR2: SGHRS, YFSETQ. The CDR3 is 16 amino acids.

As regards this clone: From the germline J gene comes the end of the CDR3, since the read stops 3 residues before it. The genes are TRBV19 and TRBJ1-2; 12 nucleotides align to TRBD1. The CDR3 loop spans 14 amino acids. CDR1 is LNHDA and CDR2 is SQIVND in the germline V gene (reference sequence). V was pared by 9 bases and J by 5 bases, with 7 bases of the junction left unmatched. Partial CDR3 DNA: TGTGCCAGCGGGACAGGGGGCTCCCCGTATGGC. Translating it yields CASGTGGSPYG. The full CDR3 is CASGTGGSPYGYTF.

On this clone: The read ends 3 residues before the CDR3 terminus; that terminus is restored from the germline J gene. This chain joins TRBV6-2 or TRBV6-3 and TRBJ2-1, with 10 nucleotides matching TRBD2. V lost 7 bases and J lost 9; bases outside the gene matches: 6. Per germline, CDR1 MNHEY and CDR2 SVGEGT. This CDR3 spans 13 amino acids. The CDR3 sequence is CASKLAGIREQFF. The CDR3 DNA, read in part, is TGTGCCAGCAAACTAGCGGGAATTCGTGAG.

In terms of frequency, this clone is medium-sized. Read data end 3 residues before the CDR3 end; the end is taken from the germline J gene. The gene calls are TRBV10-3 and TRBJ1-5, with 7 bases matching TRBD1. From germline, CDR1 is ENHRY and CDR2 SYGVKD. V lost 7 bases and J lost 0; bases outside the gene matches: 3. This CDR3 has 14 residues. CDR3 bases read: TGTGCCATCAACACAGGGGATAGCAATCAGCCC. Translation: CAINTGDSNQP. The CDR3 in full is CAINTGDSNQPQHF.

As concerns this clone: The read terminates 3 residues before the CDR3 end, so the remaining end is supplied by the germline J gene. V is TRBV12-3 or TRBV12-4 and J is TRBJ2-2; D perhaps matches TRBD1 (5 bases). The CDR3 is 15 amino acids. The V and J ends lost 5 bases and 1 base respectively, with 11 bases between them. This CDR3 is CASSPGHGNTGELFF. CDR3 DNA, as far as it was read: TGTGCCAGCAGTCCAGGACACGGGAACACCGGGGAG.

Details on this clone: The CDR3 extends 3 residues past the end of the read, so its final part is completed from the germline J gene. The chain employs TRBV5-1 and TRBJ1-2; D is possibly TRBD1 (5 bases). This CDR3 spans 12 amino acids. Germline CDR1 SGHRS, CDR2 YFSETQ. CDR3 region: CASSRDSTGYTF. CDR3 bases read: TGCGCCAGCAGCCGGGACTCCACCGGC.

As for this clone: The read gets to within 3 residues of the CDR3 end, and the germline J gene fills in the rest. This chain joins TRBV6-2 or TRBV6-3 and TRBJ1-1; 12 positions agree with TRBD1. With V trimmed by 8 bases and J by 0 bases, 4 bases remained unmatched. CDR3 length: 15 residues. Germline V gene lookup returns CDR1 MNHEY and CDR2 SVGEGT. The sequenced CDR3 bases are TGTGCCAGCCATGGGACAGGGGGCATGAACACTGAA. Its protein is CASHGTGGMNTE. The full CDR3 reads CASHGTGGMNTEAFF.

By frequency, this clone is medium-sized. The read stops 3 residues short of the end of the CDR3; the missing end is completed from the germline J gene. J is TRBJ2-7 and V is TRBV14; D is uncertain. Germline V lookup: CDR1 SGHDN, CDR2 FVKESK. V was pared by 0 bases and J by 2 bases, with 8 bases between. The CDR3 has 14 amino acids. This CDR3 is CASSQELITYEQYF. The sequenced part of the CDR3 DNA is TGTGCCAGCAGCCAAGAACTAATTACCTACGAG.

On this clone: With the read ending 3 residues before the CDR3 end, the germline J gene is used to fill in that end. The chain uses TRBV7-2 and TRBJ2-7; TRBD2 agrees at 12 bases. Germline assignment: CDR1 SGHTA and CDR2 FQGNSA. J gave up 2 bases and V 4 bases, and 3 bases lay outside the gene matches. The CDR3 has 15 residues. CDR3 region: CASSYASGGAYEQYF. CDR3 DNA (partial): TGTGCCAGCAGCTACGCTAGCGGGGGGGCCTACGAG.

About this clone: The junction departs from the called germline gene at one end, perhaps through a read error. The CDR3 goes on 3 residues after the read ends, and that part is filled in from the germline J gene. This sequence joins TRBV7-9 and TRBJ2-7, with 7 bases matching TRBD2. Germline V lookup: CDR1 SEHNR, CDR2 FQNEAQ (reference sequence). This CDR3 has 12 residues. The CDR3 protein is CSSSRGAYEQYF. The CDR3 bases that were read are TGTTCCAGCAGCCGGGGGGCCTACGAG.

Details on this clone: The read ends 3 residues early relative to the CDR3; the germline J gene fills the gap. The chain carries TRBV9 and TRBJ2-7, with 11 bases aligning to TRBD1. Germline lookup yields CDR1 SGDLS and CDR2 YYNGEE. The J segment lost 6 bases and the V segment lost 4 bases, leaving 6 bases of the junction unmatched. CDR3 length: 14 residues. The CDR3 sequence is CASSISGTGGEQYF. Incomplete CDR3 DNA: TGTGCCAGCAGCATATCCGGGACAGGGGGCGAG.